A single sample is the source of the 26 T cell receptor beta chains below, sequenced in a study of T cell repertoires in cytomegalovirus infection. The antigens these receptors bind are not known. TCRdb reprocessed the reads with MiXCR, giving one entry per CDR3 protein. The sample records around 300,000 distinct CDR3 sequences, around a quarter being singletons. Specimen: cultured PBMCs, collected from culture after CMV antigen stimulation. The receptors were gathered from a human donor in good health (CMV status not recorded). Some clones in this sample may be carry-over from other donors' samples.

This clonotype was picked up a small number of times. In nucleotides, the CDR3 is TGTGCCACCAGCACCATGGGCACAGATACGCAGTATTTT. Protein product: CATSTMGTDTQYF. The chain joins TRBV15 to TRBJ2-3; D is undetermined. From germline, CDR1 is LNHNV and CDR2 YYDKDF (reference sequence). The CDR3 loop spans 13 amino acids. V lost 4 bases, J lost 1 base, and 6 bases lay in between.

CDR3 DNA: TGTGCCAGCAGCCCGGAACTAGCGAGAGAGACCCAGTACTTC. Translation: CASSPELARETQYF. The chain is built from TRBV11-2 and TRBJ2-5, with 7 bases lining up with TRBD2. The CDR3 is 14 residues long. The germline V gene has CDR1 SGHAT and CDR2 FQNNGV. V lost 5 bases, J lost 4 bases, and 7 bases stayed unmatched.

This clonotype has at least ten counts. This sequence joins TRBV7-2 and TRBJ2-3, with a possible D match to TRBD1 (5 bases). V shed 3 bases and J shed 8 bases, with 15 bases lying between them. CDR1 and CDR2 (germline): SGHTA, FQGNSA. This CDR3 is built from 14 residues. The CDR3 loop reads CASSLAWGGGTQYF. CDR3 DNA: TGTGCCAGCAGCTTGGCGTGGGGCGGCGGTACGCAGTATTTT.

This chain connects TRBV7-6 to TRBJ2-7, with 8 nucleotides matching TRBD1. This CDR3 region has 16 residues. CDR1 and CDR2 (germline): SGHVS, FNYEAQ. The CDR3 reads CPSSLGGQGAKDEQYV. The CDR3 nucleotides are TGTCCCAGCAGCTTAGGAGGCCAGGGGGCGAAAGACGAGCAGTACGTC.

This sequence joins TRBV12-3 or TRBV12-4 and TRBJ1-3, with D possibly matching TRBD1 (6 bases). The V gene lost 3 bases and the J gene lost 2 bases, with 14 bases spanning the gap. The CDR3 loop spans 16 amino acids. The CDR3 sequence: CASSFTGQRPGNTIYF. CDR3 nucleotide sequence: TGTGCCAGCAGTTTTACCGGACAGAGACCTGGAAACACCATATATTTT.

V and J are TRBV28 and TRBJ2-7, with 11 bases fitting TRBD2. The CDR3 totals 12 residues. Germline CDR1 is MDHEN and CDR2 is SYDVKM. With 10 bases clipped from V and 3 bases from J, the junction kept 2 bases outside the gene matches. The CDR3 bases are TGTGCCACAACTAGCGGGAGCTACGAGCAGTACTTC. It is translated as CATTSGSYEQYF. The complete variable domain, with remaining parts taken from reference TRBV28 and TRBJ2-7, reads DVKVTQSSRYLVKRTGEKVFLECVQDMDHENMFWYRQDPGLGLRLIYFSYDVKMKEKGDIPEGYSVSREKKERFSLILESASTNQTSMYLCATTSGSYEQYFGPGTRLTVT.

This clonotype was counted at least ten times. The chain combines TRBV7-2 with TRBJ2-1, with a weak D call TRBD1 (6 bases). Per germline, CDR1 SGHTA and CDR2 FQGNSA. This CDR3 has 16 residues. V was cut by 5 bases and J by 2 bases, with 16 bases left in between. The CDR3 bases are TGTGCCAGCAGCCCCTGGGACACCCAAGCCTACAATGAGCAGTTCTTC. Translated: CASSPWDTQAYNEQFF.

This clonotype turned up a few times. The chain carries TRBV6-2 or TRBV6-3 and TRBJ1-5, with 7 bases identical to TRBD1. V trimming: 7 bases; J trimming: 0 bases; junction bases outside the gene matches: 15. Per germline, CDR1 MNHEY and CDR2 SVGEGT. CDR3 size: 18 residues. The CDR3 DNA sequence: TGTGCCAGCACCTCGTTCAGGGGGGCTCAGGATAGCAATCAGCCCCAGCATTTT. This codes for CASTSFRGAQDSNQPQHF.

This clonotype showed up just a few times. The genes are TRBV20-1 and TRBJ2-7; D gene uncertain. Trimming shortened V by 6 bases and J by 3 bases, and 15 bases separated the two germline ends. Per the germline V gene, CDR1 is DFQATT and CDR2 is SNEGSKA (reference sequence). CDR3 length equals 13 residues. CDR3 nucleotides: TGCAGTGCAGGCCAGGTCCAAGGCTACGAGCAGTACTTC. Translating it yields CSAGQVQGYEQYF.

The chain recombines TRBV12-3 or TRBV12-4 with TRBJ2-1; 7 bases match TRBD2. The CDR3 runs 15 residues. The ends lost 5 bases at V and 4 bases at J; junction bases unmatched: 8. In nucleotides, the CDR3 is TGTGCCAGCAGTCCCCGGGCTAGCGGATACAATGAGCAGTTCTTC. Translated, it gives CASSPRASGYNEQFF.

This clonotype was counted only a few times. This chain links TRBV18 with TRBJ1-3; D unclear. From germline, CDR1 is KGHSH and CDR2 LQKENI. CDR3 length: 14 amino acids. Trimming removed 6 bases from V and 0 bases from J, with 9 bases in between. Written as DNA, the CDR3 is TGTGCCAGCTCGCAGACGGACTCTGGAAACACCATATATTTT. Translation gives CASSQTDSGNTIYF.

This clonotype was seen a handful of times. The chain links TRBV6-1 to TRBJ1-5; D call uncertain. Germline V gene sequence: CDR1 MNHNS, CDR2 SASEGT. V lost 7 bases to trimming and J lost 1 base, with 5 bases between them. The CDR3 has 12 amino acids. Here the CDR3 DNA reads TGTGCCAGCAAGCAGAGCAATCAGCCCCAGCATTTT. Amino acids: CASKQSNQPQHF.

The chain has TRBV12-3 or TRBV12-4 and TRBJ2-3; D gene uncertain. V was trimmed by 4 bases and J by 4 bases, leaving 12 bases between them. The CDR3 is 14 residues long. For the CDR3, the DNA is TGTGCCAGCAGTTACATGCAAACAGCAGATACGCAGTATTTT. Translation: CASSYMQTADTQYF.

This clonotype was recorded many times. J is TRBJ2-3 and V is TRBV4-1; D is perhaps TRBD2 (5 bases). V was cut by 4 bases and J by 3 bases, with 14 bases left in between. This CDR3 comprises 15 residues. Germline V CDR1 and CDR2: MGHRA, YSYEKL. CDR3 amino acids: CASSLRRDRTDTQYF. Here the CDR3 DNA reads TGCGCCAGCAGCCTCCGCCGGGATCGTACAGATACGCAGTATTTT.

Ten or more counts support this clonotype. The gene calls are TRBV7-2 and TRBJ1-2; no reliable D call. Germline values: CDR1 SGHTA, CDR2 FQGNSA. CDR3 length: 13 residues. Trimming left V 4 bases short and J 9 bases short, with 15 bases between. In DNA, the CDR3 is TGTGCCAGCAGCTCGGGAATAGAGGGCCGCTACACCTTC. Amino acid sequence: CASSSGIEGRYTF.

This clonotype was seen more than once but under ten times. The chain carries TRBV6-5 and TRBJ1-3; perhaps TRBD1 as D (5 bases). V was cut by 5 bases and J by 2 bases, with 13 bases left in between. This CDR3 has 15 residues. The V gene's germline CDR1 is MNHEY and CDR2 SVGAGI. CDR3 loop: CASSPVQGAGNTIYF. The CDR3 nucleotides are TGTGCCAGCAGTCCCGTTCAGGGAGCTGGAAACACCATATATTTT.

Ten or more counts support this clonotype. The chain is built from TRBV6-2 or TRBV6-3 and TRBJ2-7; the D gene is possibly TRBD2 (5 bases). The germline V and J ends were trimmed by 2 bases and 2 bases, with 10 bases remaining between them. Looked up from germline, CDR1 is MNHEY and CDR2 is SVGEGT. This CDR3 has 14 residues. CDR3 protein: CASSYEDGTYEQYF. Written as DNA, the CDR3 is TGTGCCAGCAGTTACGAGGACGGGACCTACGAGCAGTACTTC.

This clonotype was seen more than once but under ten times. CDR3 amino acids: CASKPPGRGEQYF. Here the CDR3 DNA reads TGTGCCAGCAAACCTCCCGGGCGAGGGGAGCAGTACTTC. The V call is TRBV6-5, the J call TRBJ2-7, with D maybe TRBD2 (5 bases). CDR1 is MNHEY, CDR2 SVGAGI, per germline. The V end lost 7 bases, the J end lost 7 bases, and 17 bases lay between the germline ends. The CDR3 is made up of 13 amino acids.

This clonotype was detected only a few times. J is TRBJ1-1 and V is TRBV6-5; D not certain. The germline V and J ends were trimmed by 5 bases and 5 bases, with 15 bases remaining between them. The V gene's germline CDR1 is MNHEY and CDR2 SVGAGI. The CDR3 covers 14 residues. CDR3 loop: CASSLRVMGTEAFF. Here the CDR3 DNA reads TGTGCCAGCAGTCTGAGGGTTATGGGGACTGAAGCTTTCTTT.

V usage is TRBV28 and J usage is TRBJ2-5; D is unclear. In germline, CDR1 is MDHEN, CDR2 SYDVKM. The CDR3 contains 13 residues. Trimming shortened V by 3 bases and J by 5 bases, and 10 bases separated the two germline ends. The DNA of the CDR3 is TGTGCCAGCAGTTTTGTGGTGTGGGAGACCCAGTACTTC. It codes for CASSFVVWETQYF.

This clonotype was detected ten times or more. The chain recombines TRBV7-8 with TRBJ1-2; D not resolved. Trimming cost V 1 base and J 6 bases, with 6 bases left between them. Germline CDR1 SGHVS, CDR2 FQNEAQ. The CDR3 totals 12 residues. The CDR3, as DNA: TGTGCCAGCAGCTTAGTTGGAGATGGCTACACCTTC. The encoded protein is CASSLVGDGYTF.

This clonotype was counted at least ten times. J is TRBJ1-2 and V is TRBV7-6, with D possibly being TRBD1 (6 bases). Germline CDR1 reads SGHVS; CDR2 reads FNYEAQ. The V gene lost 6 bases and the J gene lost 6 bases, with 20 bases spanning the gap. This CDR3 comprises 15 residues. CDR3 sequence: CASSPLKGERHGYTF. The CDR3 DNA reads as TGTGCCAGCAGTCCCCTTAAGGGGGAGAGGCATGGCTACACCTTC. Together with reference TRBV7-6 and TRBJ1-2, the CDR3 gives the full variable domain: GAGVSQSPRYKVTKRGQDVALRCDPISGHVSLYWYRQALGQGPEFLTYFNYEAQQDKSGLPNDRFSAERPEGSISTLTIQRTEQRDSAMYRCASSPLKGERHGYTFGSGTRLTVV.

This clonotype was recorded a few times. This sequence joins TRBV11-2 and TRBJ2-3; D remains ambiguous. Looked up from germline, CDR1 is SGHAT and CDR2 is FQNNGV. There are 13 residues in the CDR3. V lost 4 bases to trimming and J lost 6 bases, with 11 bases between them. In nucleotides, the CDR3 is TGTGCCAGCAGCTATTATACTGGGGATACGCAGTATTTT. Translated, it gives CASSYYTGDTQYF.

J is TRBJ1-4 and V is TRBV19; 8 bases map to TRBD1. The V gene end was trimmed by 9 bases and the J gene end by 1 base; junction bases not matched to a gene: 4. The CDR3 runs to 14 residues. The V gene's germline CDR1 is LNHDA and CDR2 SQIVND (reference sequence). In nucleotides, the CDR3 is TGTGCCAGCGACAGGGGCCGAACTAATGAAAAACTGTTTTTT. This encodes CASDRGRTNEKLFF.

The V and J genes are TRBV7-9 and TRBJ1-4; D perhaps matches TRBD1 (5 bases). Trimming stripped 8 bases from V and 8 bases from J, with 15 bases between. Germline CDR1 SEHNR, CDR2 FQNEAQ (reference sequence). The CDR3 is made up of 13 amino acids. CDR3 DNA sequence: TGTGCCAGCGGACCCAGGGCCGGGGAAAAACTGTTTTTT. Translated: CASGPRAGEKLFF.

This chain links TRBV20-1 with TRBJ2-5, with a possible D match to TRBD1 (5 bases). V was pared by 3 bases and J by 3 bases, with 17 bases between. The CDR3 consists of 15 residues. The germline CDR1 and CDR2 sequences are DFQATT and SNEGSKA (reference sequence). The CDR3 DNA reads as TGCAGTGCTAGGACTGCAGGGTTTAGGAAAGAGACCCAGTACTTC. Translating gives CSARTAGFRKETQYF.